The T cell receptor (beta chain) under discussion was sequenced for a study of T cell repertoires in cytomegalovirus infection. The sample holds many counts of this clonotype. What it binds is not known. The length of the CDR3 is 19 residues. CDR1 and CDR2 from the germline V gene are SGHTA and FQGNSA. Unmatched junction bases numbered 12, after V lost 2 bases and J lost 5 bases. TCRdb recomputed calls from the reads with MiXCR, one row per CDR3 protein. Of 550,000 to 850,000 distinct CDR3 sequences in the sample, about 33% were seen once. The receptor was isolated from a human donor in good health (CMV status not recorded). Some clones in this sample may be carry-over from other donors' samples. The chain employs TRBV7-2 and TRBJ2-5, with 15 nucleotides matching TRBD2. Sequencing used cultured PBMCs, obtained from culture after CMV antigen stimulation. The CDR3 DNA sequence: TGTGCCAGCAGCTTAAGTTTCACCGGGACTAGCGGGAGGAGTGAGACCCAGTACTTC. It specifies CASSLSFTGTSGRSETQYF.